This passage covers 18 T cell receptor beta chains from one sample sequenced in a study of technical replicates of blood from a few donors. Some clones are missing from TCRdb's copy, which holds only in-frame ones; the method was immunoSEQ multiplex PCR. This repertoire shows under 75,000 clones, just under 95% found once; its top ten account for over 0.35%. The sequencing sample was made of T cells isolated from PBMCs. The receptors were sampled from a human donor in good health.

Here the CDR3 reads CASSLRTGSSGEQYF. The CDR3 bases are TGTGCCAGCTCACTCCGGACAGGGAGCTCGGGGGAGCAGTACTTC. The chain has TRBV18 and TRBJ2-7; TRBD1 matches at 8 bases. Germline trimming cut 4 bases from V and 7 bases from J; bases unmatched to any gene: 12. Germline loops: CDR1 KGHSH, CDR2 LQKENI. This CDR3 is built from 15 residues.

The rearrangement links TRBV27 to TRBJ1-2; D is undetermined. CDR1 and CDR2 from the germline V gene are MNHEY and SMNVEV (reference sequence). V shed 3 bases and J shed 3 bases, with 11 bases lying between them. The CDR3 is 14 amino acids. CDR3: CASSFLPPDYGYTF. The DNA of the CDR3 is TGTGCCAGCAGTTTTCTCCCCCCCGACTATGGCTACACCTTC.

V is TRBV6-5 and J is TRBJ1-4; D gene uncertain. In germline, CDR1 is MNHEY, CDR2 SVGAGI. Trimming pared 2 bases from V and 6 bases from J, leaving 7 bases between. The CDR3 is 13 residues long. DNA of the CDR3: TGTGCCAGCAGTTACCAGGTCGATGAAAAACTGTTTTTT. Translated, it gives CASSYQVDEKLFF.

The chain uses TRBV7-9 and TRBJ1-4; TRBD1 matches 7 bases. CDR3 size: 18 residues. Germline loops: CDR1 SEHNR, CDR2 FQNEAQ (reference sequence). Losses at the gene ends were 1 base for V and 3 bases for J; bases not matched to a gene: 11. The CDR3 loop reads CASSLGPLRQGANEKLFF. The CDR3 nucleotides are TGTGCCAGCAGCTTAGGGCCGTTAAGACAGGGTGCTAATGAAAAACTGTTTTTT. Full variable domain (missing parts from reference TRBV7-9 and TRBJ1-4): DTGVSQNPRHKITKRGQNVTFRCDPISEHNRLYWYRQTLGQGPEFLTYFQNEAQLEKSRLLSDRFSAERPKGSFSTLEIQRTEQGDSAMYLCASSLGPLRQGANEKLFFGSGTQLSVL.

This chain connects TRBV5-1 to TRBJ2-7, with no clear D. Trimming cost V 4 bases and J 2 bases, with 19 bases left between them. Germline-derived CDR1 and CDR2 are SGHRS and YFSETQ. The CDR3 contains 16 residues. The CDR3 DNA reads TGCGCCAGCAGCATAGAAAACAGTCTATGGCCCTACGAGCAGTACTTC. This translates into CASSIENSLWPYEQYF.

The chain carries TRBV7-3 and TRBJ1-1; TRBD1 matches at 8 bases. Trimming at V came to 5 bases and at J to 3 bases, leaving 8 bases not matched to a gene. Germline lookup yields CDR1 SGHTA and CDR2 FQGTGA. This CDR3 contains 15 residues. Here the CDR3 reads CASSVAGTGYTEAFF. The CDR3 coding sequence is TGTGCCAGCAGCGTCGCCGGGACAGGATACACTGAAGCTTTCTTT.

This chain uses TRBV29-1 with TRBJ1-1, with D hard to call. The CDR3 covers 13 residues. CDR1 and CDR2 from the germline V gene are SQVTM and ANQGSEA. Trimming took off 4 bases at V and 6 bases at J, with 15 bases between the two ends. The CDR3 region is CSVGETHRAEAFF. The CDR3 nucleotides read TGCAGCGTTGGTGAGACTCATCGGGCTGAAGCTTTCTTT.

The chain uses TRBV7-2 and TRBJ2-1, with TRBD2 matching 10 bases. Trimming removed 3 bases from V and 8 bases from J; junction bases left unmatched: 4. Germline lookup yields CDR1 SGHTA and CDR2 FQGNSA. The CDR3 spans 14 residues. For the CDR3, the DNA is TGTGCCAGCAGCTTCGGACTAGCGGTCGATGAGCAGTTCTTC. Its protein is CASSFGLAVDEQFF.

This chain links TRBV5-1 with TRBJ2-3, with TRBD2 matching over 8 bases. CDR1 is SGHRS, CDR2 YFSETQ, per germline. The junction had 11 bases not matched to a gene; V was cut back by 4 bases and J by 4 bases. CDR3 length: 16 residues. CDR3 DNA sequence: TGCGCCAGCAGCCAACTGAGCAGCGGGAGCCCAGATACGCAGTATTTT. Translated, it gives CASSQLSSGSPDTQYF.

This chain connects TRBV27 to TRBJ2-1; 11 bases match TRBD2. V trimming: 6 bases; J trimming: 4 bases; junction bases outside the gene matches: 2. The V gene's germline CDR1 is MNHEY and CDR2 SMNVEV (reference sequence). The CDR3 runs to 14 residues. The CDR3 is CASRLAGVYNEQFF. The CDR3 DNA follows: TGTGCCAGCAGACTAGCGGGAGTTTACAATGAGCAGTTCTTC.

The rearrangement links TRBV5-6 to TRBJ2-7; D unclear. This CDR3 is 13 amino acids long. Germline V gene data show CDR1 as SGHDT and CDR2 as YYEEEE. The V gene lost 3 bases and the J gene lost 3 bases, with 10 bases spanning the gap. Here the CDR3 reads CASSSLPDYEQYF. CDR3 DNA sequence: TGTGCCAGCAGCTCTCTCCCAGACTACGAGCAGTACTTC. Together with reference TRBV5-6 and TRBJ2-7, the CDR3 gives the full variable domain: DAGVTQSPTHLIKTRGQQVTLRCSPKSGHDTVSWYQQALGQGPQFIFQYYEEEERQRGNFPDRFSGHQFPNYSSELNVNALLLGDSALYLCASSSLPDYEQYFGPGTRLTVT.

The V gene is TRBV5-1, the J gene TRBJ1-1, with 9 bases matching TRBD1. The CDR3 is 16 residues long. Germline CDR1 SGHRS, CDR2 YFSETQ. Trimming took 4 bases from V and 3 from J; bases not matched to a gene: 10. For the CDR3, the DNA is TGCGCCAGCAGCGTTTTCCTGGGACAGGGATACACTGAAGCTTTCTTT. It is translated as CASSVFLGQGYTEAFF.

This rearrangement joins TRBV7-2 to TRBJ1-2, with D hard to call. V lost 5 bases to trimming and J lost 4 bases, with 5 bases between them. Germline assignment: CDR1 SGHTA and CDR2 FQGNSA. The CDR3 covers 11 residues. The CDR3 here is CASSHSYGYTF. The CDR3 DNA reads TGTGCCAGCAGCCACAGCTATGGCTACACCTTC.

The chain is built from TRBV30 and TRBJ1-4, with 8 bases matching TRBD1. The CDR3 sequence is 13 residues long. The trim removed 8 bases at V and 3 bases at J, leaving 5 bases unmatched. Germline lookup yields CDR1 GTSNPN and CDR2 SVGIG (reference sequence). The CDR3 sequence is CAADRDANEKLFF. The CDR3, as DNA: TGTGCCGCGGACAGGGATGCTAATGAAAAACTGTTTTTT. Combining the CDR3 with reference TRBV30 and TRBJ1-4 gives the whole variable domain SQTIHQWPATLVQPVGSPLSLECTVEGTSNPNLYWYRQAAGRGLQLLFYSVGIGQISSEVPQNLSASRPQDRQFILSSKKLLLSDSGFYLCAADRDANEKLFFGSGTQLSVL.

The chain has TRBV4-2 and TRBJ1-2, with a tentative D call TRBD1 (5 bases). V lost 0 bases and J lost 5, with 13 bases in between. CDR1 LGHNA and CDR2 YNFKEQ come from the germline V gene. The CDR3 extends over 15 amino acids. The CDR3 DNA is TGTGCCAGCAGCCAAGAGGCGACAGTAGCATATGGCTACACCTTC. Translated: CASSQEATVAYGYTF.

This rearrangement joins TRBV27 to TRBJ2-7; 9 bases fit TRBD2. The V gene's germline CDR1 is MNHEY and CDR2 SMNVEV (reference sequence). The CDR3 is made up of 15 amino acids. The J segment lost 3 bases and the V segment lost 5 bases, leaving 8 bases of the junction unmatched. CDR3 residues: CASSTPGLAVYEQYF. CDR3 coding DNA: TGTGCCAGCAGTACCCCGGGACTAGCCGTCTACGAGCAGTACTTC.

The J gene is TRBJ2-1, the V gene TRBV7-3; TRBD2 matches at 7 bases. V lost 1 base, J lost 6 bases, and 15 bases stayed unmatched. This CDR3 is 18 amino acids long. Germline V lookup: CDR1 SGHTA, CDR2 FQGTGA. The CDR3 loop is CASSLRTYGAGVGNEQFF. The CDR3 DNA sequence: TGTGCCAGCAGCTTAAGGACATACGGGGCGGGAGTAGGCAATGAGCAGTTCTTC. Together with reference TRBV7-3 and TRBJ2-1, the CDR3 gives the full variable domain: GAGVSQTPSNKVTEKGKYVELRCDPISGHTALYWYRQSLGQGPEFLIYFQGTGAADDSGLPNDRFFAVRPEGSVSTLKIQRTERGDSAVYLCASSLRTYGAGVGNEQFFGPGTRLTVL.

The chain links TRBV14 to TRBJ2-3; a weak D match, TRBD2 (6 bases). The V gene's germline CDR1 is SGHDN and CDR2 FVKESK. The CDR3 is 14 residues long. The V end was cut by 4 bases, the J end by 2 bases, with 10 bases between. Written as DNA, the CDR3 is TGTGCCAGCAGCCCGGGACTTCCCACAGATACGCAGTATTTT. Translated: CASSPGLPTDTQYF.